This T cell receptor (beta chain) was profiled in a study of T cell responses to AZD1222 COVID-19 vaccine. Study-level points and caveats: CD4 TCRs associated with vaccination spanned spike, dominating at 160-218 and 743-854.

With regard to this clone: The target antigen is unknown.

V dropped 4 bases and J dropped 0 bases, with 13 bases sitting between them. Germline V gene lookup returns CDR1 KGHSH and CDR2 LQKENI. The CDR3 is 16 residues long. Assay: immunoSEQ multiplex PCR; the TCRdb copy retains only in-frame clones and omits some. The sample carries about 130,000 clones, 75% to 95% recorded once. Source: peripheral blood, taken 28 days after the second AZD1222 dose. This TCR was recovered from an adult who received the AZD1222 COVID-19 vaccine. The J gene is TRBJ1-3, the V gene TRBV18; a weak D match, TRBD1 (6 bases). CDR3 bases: TGTGCCAGCTCACTCAACAGGGACCGCTCTGGAAACACCATATATTTT. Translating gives CASSLNRDRSGNTIYF.